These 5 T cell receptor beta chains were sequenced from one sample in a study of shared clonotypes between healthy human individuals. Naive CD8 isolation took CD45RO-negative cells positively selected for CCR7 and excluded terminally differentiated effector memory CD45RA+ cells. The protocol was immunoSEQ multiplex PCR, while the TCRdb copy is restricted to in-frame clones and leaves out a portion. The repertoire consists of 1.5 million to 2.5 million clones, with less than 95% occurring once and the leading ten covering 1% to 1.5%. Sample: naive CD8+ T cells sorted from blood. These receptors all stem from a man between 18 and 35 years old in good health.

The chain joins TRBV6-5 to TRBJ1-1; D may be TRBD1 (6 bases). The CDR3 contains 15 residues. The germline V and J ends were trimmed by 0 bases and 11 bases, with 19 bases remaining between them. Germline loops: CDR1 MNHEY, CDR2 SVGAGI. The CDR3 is CASSYSKSGASWAFF. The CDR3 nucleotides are TGTGCCAGCAGTTACTCGAAATCGGGGGCCAGTTGGGCTTTCTTT.

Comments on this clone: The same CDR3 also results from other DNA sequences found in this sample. CDR3 coding DNA: TGTGCCAGCAGCCCCACGATTTCCTACGAGCAGTACTTC. Its translation: CASSPTISYEQYF. This chain connects TRBV7-9 to TRBJ2-7; D remains unclear. Germline values: CDR1 SEHNR, CDR2 FQNEAQ (reference sequence). V gave up 5 bases and J gave up 1 base, with 9 bases separating them. CDR3 length: 13 amino acids.

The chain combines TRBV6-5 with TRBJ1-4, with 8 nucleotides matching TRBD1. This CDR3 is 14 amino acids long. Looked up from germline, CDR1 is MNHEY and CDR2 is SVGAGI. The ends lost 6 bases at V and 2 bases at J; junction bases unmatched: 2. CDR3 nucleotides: TGTGCCAGCAGCTGGGACAGGACTAATGAAAAACTGTTTTTT. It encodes CASSWDRTNEKLFF.

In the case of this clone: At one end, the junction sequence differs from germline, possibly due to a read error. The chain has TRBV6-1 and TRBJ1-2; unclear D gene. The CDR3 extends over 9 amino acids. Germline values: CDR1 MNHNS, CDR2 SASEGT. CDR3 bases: TGTGCCAGCAGTGAACTTCGTGACTTC. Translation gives CASSELRDF.

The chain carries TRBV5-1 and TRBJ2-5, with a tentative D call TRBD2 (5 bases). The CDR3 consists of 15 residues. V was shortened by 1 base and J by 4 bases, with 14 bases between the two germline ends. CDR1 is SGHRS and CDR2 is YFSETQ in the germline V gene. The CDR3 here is CASSLLLVGGETQYF. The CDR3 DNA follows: TGCGCCAGCAGCTTGTTACTCGTCGGAGGAGAGACCCAGTACTTC.